Listed below are T cell receptor beta chains from one sample, sequenced in a study of cytomegalovirus exposure and HLA in healthy donors. The method was immunoSEQ multiplex PCR; TCRdb's version includes in-frame clones alone and lacks a portion of them. Recorded for this sample: some 71,000 clones. Source material: PBMCs. The receptors here all came from a woman in her twenties or thirties in good health and CMV-seronegative. The CDR3 runs from the conserved cysteine through the conserved F or W. D genes are given only for firm matches.

TRBD2 TRBJ2-7 TRBV7-2 15 TGTGCCAGCAGCAAGACTAGCGGGTCGATCTACGAGCAGTACTTC CASSKTSGSIYEQYF
- TRBJ1-5 TRBV7-2 15 TGTGCCAGCAGCTTAGGGTCGAGGAGCAATCAGCCCCAGCATTTT CASSLGSRSNQPQHF
- TRBJ1-1 TRBV10-2 15 TGCGCCAGCAGTGAGGGGGGAGGAGCGAACACTGAAGCTTTCTTT CASSEGGGANTEAFF
TRBD2 TRBJ2-7 TRBV6-6 15 TGTGCCAGCAGGGAAACTAGCGGGGGGACCTACGAGCAGTACTTC CASRETSGGTYEQYF
TRBD1 TRBJ1-5 TRBV2 15 TGTGCCAGCAGCCGGGACAGGGGTATTCATCAGCCCCAGCATTTT CASSRDRGIHQPQHF
TRBD2 TRBJ2-7 TRBV6-6 15 TGTGCCAGCAGCTCCCGGGGAGGGCTCTCCTACGAGCAGTACTTC CASSSRGGLSYEQYF
TRBD1 TRBJ2-7 TRBV6-1 15 TGTGCCAGCACTACCTTCCGGGACAGGGGGCTCGAGCAGTACTTC CASTTFRDRGLEQYF
- TRBJ1-2 TRBV28 14 TGTGCCAGCAGTATGGACAGTCGCACCTATGGCTACACCTTC CASSMDSRTYGYTF
TRBD2 TRBJ2-1 TRBV30 13 TGTGCCTGGAGTGTACGGGAGGAGCGGGAGCAGTTCTTC CAWSVREEREQFF
TRBD2 TRBJ2-3 TRBV9 13 TGTGCCAGCAGCTTAAGCGGGGACCCTACGCAGTATTTT CASSLSGDPTQYF
- TRBJ1-2 TRBV29-1 12 TGCAGCGTCGGGGGAGACGCAAGGGGCTACACCTTC CSVGGDARGYTF
TRBD1 TRBJ2-7 TRBV11-2 15 TGTGCCAGCAGCCCGGTGACAGGGATTAATTACGAGCAGTACTTC CASSPVTGINYEQYF
- TRBJ1-2 TRBV6-5 14 TGTGCCAGCAGCCCTCCGGGGGGGAAAGGTGGCTACACCTTC CASSPPGGKGGYTF
- TRBJ1-5 TRBV21-1 15 TGTGCCAGCAGCAAGGAGAGGGGGTTGAGTCAGCCCCAGCATTTT CASSKERGLSQPQHF
- TRBJ2-1 TRBV7-3 14 TGTGCCAGCAGCTTAACGACTGACCGTAATGAGCAGTTCTTC CASSLTTDRNEQFF
TRBD1 TRBJ2-5 TRBV4-3 17 TGCGCCAGCAGCCACTTTGGACAGGACATGTTTCAAGAGACCCAGTACTTC CASSHFGQDMFQETQYF
- TRBJ2-3 TRBV27 17 TGTGCCAGCAGTTTGACGGCACCGGGACTCTCCACAGATACGCAGTATTTT CASSLTAPGLSTDTQYF
TRBD1 TRBJ1-4 TRBV4-1 20 TGCGCCAGCAGCCAAGATCGGTTGGTGGGTAGGACAGGGATAAGGGAAAAACTGTTTTTT CASSQDRLVGRTGIREKLFF
- TRBJ2-3 TRBV29-1 13 TGCAGCGTTGCCAGGGGGGGCACAGATACGCAGTATTTT CSVARGGTDTQYF
TRBD1 TRBJ1-5 TRBV28 14 TGTGCCAGCAGTTCACCACAGGGGGGTCAGCCCCAGCATTTT CASSSPQGGQPQHF
- TRBJ1-6 TRBV5-6 13 TGTGCCAGCAGCTTGGCCTACCACTCACCCCTCCACTTT CASSLAYHSPLHF
- TRBJ1-1 TRBV14 12 TGTGCCAGCAGCCAAGATGGCCCTGAAGCTTTCTTT CASSQDGPEAFF
TRBD2 TRBJ2-3 TRBV9 13 TGTGCCAGTCGCGGGAGTTTCCAAGATACGCAGTATTTT CASRGSFQDTQYF
TRBD2 TRBJ2-7 TRBV6-5 16 TGTGCCAGCAGTTACTCTAGCGGGGGTTTCGCCTACGAGCAGTACTTC CASSYSSGGFAYEQYF
TRBD1 TRBJ2-7 TRBV7-2 15 TGTGCCAGCAGCTTAGGGCCAGGGGGTCCCTACGAGCAGTACTTC CASSLGPGGPYEQYF
TRBD1 TRBJ2-1 TRBV28 16 TGTGCCAGCAGTAAAACAGGGGGCGCCTCCTACAATGAGCAGTTCTTC CASSKTGGASYNEQFF
TRBD1 TRBJ1-4 TRBV6-6 15 TGTGCCAGCAGTTTCGAGACAGGGTTCGGTGAAAAACTGTTTTTT CASSFETGFGEKLFF
TRBD1 TRBJ1-1 TRBV27 13 TGTGCCAGCAGCCCAGGGACAGGGGCAGAAGCTTTCTTT CASSPGTGAEAFF
- TRBJ2-7 TRBV30 12 TGTGCCTGGACCCACCATACTCCCGAGCAGTACTTC CAWTHHTPEQYF
- TRBJ2-5 TRBV7-3 15 TGTGCCAGCAGCTTATACGGCAAAGGGGCAGAGACCCAGTACTTC CASSLYGKGAETQYF
TRBD1 TRBJ1-1 TRBV6-5 15 TGTGCCAGCAGTTACTCGAGGACAGGGGCCGCTGAAGCTTTCTTT CASSYSRTGAAEAFF
- TRBJ1-1 TRBV7-3 15 TGTGCCAGCAGCTTAACGGCACGCATGAACACTGAAGCTTTCTTT CASSLTARMNTEAFF
- TRBJ1-1 TRBV7-9 15 TGTGCCAGCAGCTTTATTCCGGACAAGAACACTGAAGCTTTCTTT CASSFIPDKNTEAFF
- TRBJ1-1 TRBV6-5 11 TGTGCCAGCAGCAAGGCGGCAGAAGCTTTCTTT CASSKAAEAFF
- TRBJ1-2 TRBV5-1 14 TGCGCCAGCAGCTTGGCCGTGGCGGGTACGGCTAACACCTTC CASSLAVAGTANTF
TRBD1 TRBJ1-2 TRBV7-9 12 TGTGCCAGCAGCTGGGACAGCTATGGCTACACCTTC CASSWDSYGYTF
- TRBJ1-4 TRBV6-5 13 TGTGCCAGCAGAAAGGACAGTGATGAAAAACTGTTTTTT CASRKDSDEKLFF
- TRBJ2-5 TRBV14 14 TGTGCCAGCAGCCATCGACAGTACCAAGAGACCCAGTACTTC CASSHRQYQETQYF
- TRBJ2-7 TRBV4-1 16 TGCGCCAGCAGCCATGATCCCGGGAAAGGGTACTACGAGCAGTACTTC CASSHDPGKGYYEQYF
TRBD1 TRBJ1-1 TRBV2 16 TGTGCCAGCTTCTATTCACGGGGACAGGGAAACACTGAAGATTTCTTT CASFYSRGQGNTEDFF
TRBD1 TRBJ2-7 TRBV7-2 15 TGTGCCAGCAGCGCTCCCGGGACAGGGGCTCTCGAGCAGTACTTC CASSAPGTGALEQYF
TRBD1 TRBJ1-2 TRBV5-1 14 TGCGCCAGCAGTCACCAGGGGGCGGAGGGTGGCTACACCTTC CASSHQGAEGGYTF
TRBD2 TRBJ2-3 TRBV13 17 TGTGCCAGCAGCTCCTTACCGGGACTAGCGGGCACAGATACGCAGTATTTT CASSSLPGLAGTDTQYF
- TRBJ1-2 TRBV29-1 12 TGCAGCGTTGAAGGAGGGGGTGATGGCTACACCTTC CSVEGGGDGYTF
- TRBJ2-1 TRBV4-1 13 TGCGCCAGCAGCCAAGAGGGGGGTAATGAGCAGTTCTTC CASSQEGGNEQFF
- TRBJ1-1 TRBV6-1 15 TGTGCCAGCAGTGACCCGAGGGGGGGCGTCACTGAAGCTTTCTTT CASSDPRGGVTEAFF
- TRBJ2-7 TRBV15 13 TGTGCCACCAGCAGAGAGGGGCTGGGGGAGCAGTACTTC CATSREGLGEQYF
- TRBJ2-7 TRBV2 14 TGTGCCAGCAGTGAGCAGGGATCCCCCTACGAGCAGTCCTTC CASSEQGSPYEQSF
- TRBJ2-7 TRBV30 12 TGTGCCTGGAGTGTATCCATCTACGAGCAGTACTTC CAWSVSIYEQYF
TRBD2 TRBJ2-7 TRBV6-5 14 TGTGCCAGCACCTCACTAGCGGGAGACTACGAGCAGTACTTC CASTSLAGDYEQYF
- TRBJ1-1 TRBV30 17 TGTGCCTGGAGTGTCTTGGGGGGGAGGGGGTTGAAGACTGAAGCTTTCTTT CAWSVLGGRGLKTEAFF
- TRBJ2-5 TRBV15 13 TGTGCCACCAGCACACAGGGCCAAGAGACCCAGTACTTC CATSTQGQETQYF
TRBD2 TRBJ2-7 TRBV2 15 TGTGCCAGCAGTGGTTGGAGCGGGGGGTTTGGCGAGCAGTACTTC CASSGWSGGFGEQYF
TRBD2 TRBJ2-4 TRBV4-2 17 TGTGCCAGCAGCCAAGGGTTTAGCGGGAGAGGAGAAAACATTCAGTACTTC CASSQGFSGRGENIQYF
- TRBJ1-3 TRBV9 12 TGTGCCAGCAGCCCCTCCCGGAACACCATATATTTT CASSPSRNTIYF
TRBD1 TRBJ2-1 TRBV7-2 14 TGTGCCAGCAGCTCCTCTAGGGACAGGGGGGAGCAGTTCTTC CASSSSRDRGEQFF
- TRBJ2-1 TRBV18 12 TGTGCCAGCTCACCACGCGACAATGAGCAGTTCTTC CASSPRDNEQFF
TRBD1 TRBJ1-2 TRBV28 15 TGTGCCAGCAGTTTCCCCGGGACAGGGAATCGGGGCTACACCTTC CASSFPGTGNRGYTF
- TRBJ2-7 TRBV7-3 16 TGTGCCAGCAGCTTAACTAGCGGCGGCGGACTATACGAGCAGTACTTC CASSLTSGGGLYEQYF